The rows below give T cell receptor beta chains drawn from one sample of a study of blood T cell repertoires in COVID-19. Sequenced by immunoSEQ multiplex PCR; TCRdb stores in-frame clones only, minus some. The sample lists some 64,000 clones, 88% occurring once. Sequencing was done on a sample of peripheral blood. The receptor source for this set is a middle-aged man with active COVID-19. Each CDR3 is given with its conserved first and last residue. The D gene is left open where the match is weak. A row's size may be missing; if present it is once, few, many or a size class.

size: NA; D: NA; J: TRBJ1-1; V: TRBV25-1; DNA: TGTGCCAGCAGCGACATACCCCCCACTGAAGCTTTCTTT; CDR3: CASSDIPPTEAFF
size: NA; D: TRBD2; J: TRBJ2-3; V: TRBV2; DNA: TGTGCCAGCAGTCCGCGACTAGCCGCAGATACGCAGTATTTT; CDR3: CASSPRLAADTQYF
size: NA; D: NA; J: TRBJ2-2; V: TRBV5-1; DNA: TGCGCCAGCAGCCCGACAGAGACGAACACCGGGGAGCTGTTTTTT; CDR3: CASSPTETNTGELFF
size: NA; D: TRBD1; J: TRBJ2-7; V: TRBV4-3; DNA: TGCGCCAGCAGCCACCGGACAGGGGAATACGAGCAGTACTTC; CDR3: CASSHRTGEYEQYF
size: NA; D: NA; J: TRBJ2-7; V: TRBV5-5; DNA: TGTGCCAGCAGCTTGGCAGGGTTCTCACTCTACGAGCAGTACTTC; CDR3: CASSLAGFSLYEQYF
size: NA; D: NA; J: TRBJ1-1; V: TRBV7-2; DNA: TGTGCCAGCAGCCTCCGGACAGCTAGGGCTTTCTTT; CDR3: CASSLRTARAFF
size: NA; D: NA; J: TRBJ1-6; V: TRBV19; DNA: TGTGCCAGTAGTCCACACAATTCACCCCTCCACTTT; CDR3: CASSPHNSPLHF
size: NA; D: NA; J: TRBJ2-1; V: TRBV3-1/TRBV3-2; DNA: TGTGCCAGCAGCATGTGGGGCGGCGAGCAGTTCTTC; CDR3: CASSMWGGEQFF
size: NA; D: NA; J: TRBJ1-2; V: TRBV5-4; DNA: TGTGCCAGCAGCCTCCCGGGGGGGGGAGGAGACTATGGCTACACCTTC; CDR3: CASSLPGGGGDYGYTF
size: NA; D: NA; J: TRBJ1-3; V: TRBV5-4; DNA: TGTGCCAGCAGCAAGGGCGGGGACTCTGGAAACACCATATATTTT; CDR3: CASSKGGDSGNTIYF
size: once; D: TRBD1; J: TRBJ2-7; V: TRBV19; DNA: TGTGCCAGTAGTACGGGACAGGGCCCTTTTAGCGAGCAGTACTTC; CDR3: CASSTGQGPFSEQYF
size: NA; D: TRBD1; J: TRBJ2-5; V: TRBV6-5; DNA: TGTGCCAGCAGTTTGACCGGGACAGGGAGAGAGACCCAGTACTTC; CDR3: CASSLTGTGRETQYF
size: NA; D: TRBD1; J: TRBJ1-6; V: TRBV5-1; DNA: TGCGCCAGCAGCTGGCAGGGGGCTAAAGAATCACCCCTCCACTTT; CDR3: CASSWQGAKESPLHF
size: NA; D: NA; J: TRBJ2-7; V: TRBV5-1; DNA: TGCGCCAGCAGCCCCCAACGACAGCAGGGCAAGCAGTACTTC; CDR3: CASSPQRQQGKQYF
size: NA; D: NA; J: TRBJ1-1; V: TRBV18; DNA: TGTGCCAGCTCCGGGACACCGGCTCCGAACACTGAAGCTTTCTTT; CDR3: CASSGTPAPNTEAFF
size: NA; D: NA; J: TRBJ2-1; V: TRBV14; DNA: TGTGCCAGCAGCGCACTAGGGGGTTGGGATGAGCAGTTCTTC; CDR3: CASSALGGWDEQFF
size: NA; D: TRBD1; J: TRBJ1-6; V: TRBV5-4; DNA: TGTGCCAGCAGCTTGGTTGGGACAGATAATTCACCCCTCCACTTT; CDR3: CASSLVGTDNSPLHF
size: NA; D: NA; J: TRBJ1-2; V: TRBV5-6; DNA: TGTGCCAGCAGCTTTGGGGGACAAGACTATGGCTACACCTTC; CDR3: CASSFGGQDYGYTF
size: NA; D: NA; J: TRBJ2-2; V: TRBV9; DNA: TGTGCCAGCCAGCCTCACTACGGGGAGCTGTTTTTT; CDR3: CASQPHYGELFF
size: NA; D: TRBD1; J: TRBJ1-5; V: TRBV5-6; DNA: TGTGCCAGCAGCTTGACGGTTAGGACAGGGGGGCATCAGCCCCAGCATTTT; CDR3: CASSLTVRTGGHQPQHF
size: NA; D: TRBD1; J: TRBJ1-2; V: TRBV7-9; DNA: TGTGCCAGCAGCCACAGGGGCTCAGGGGGCTACACCTTC; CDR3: CASSHRGSGGYTF
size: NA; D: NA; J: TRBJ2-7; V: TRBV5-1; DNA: TGCGCCAGCAGAGTGGAGGTTTCCTACGAGCAGTACTTC; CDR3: CASRVEVSYEQYF
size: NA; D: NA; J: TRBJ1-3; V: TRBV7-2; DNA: TGTGCCAGCAGTTACGACATGGGAGGACGAAACACCATATATTTT; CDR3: CASSYDMGGRNTIYF
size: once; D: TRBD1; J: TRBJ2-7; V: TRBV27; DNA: TGTGCCAGCAGTGAGATAGGGACAGGGATCGACGAGCAGTACTTC; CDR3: CASSEIGTGIDEQYF
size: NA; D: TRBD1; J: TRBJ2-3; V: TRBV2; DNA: TGTGCCATGGTAGGACAGGGCCGTCACCCTAGCACAGATACGCAGTATTTT; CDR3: CAMVGQGRHPSTDTQYF
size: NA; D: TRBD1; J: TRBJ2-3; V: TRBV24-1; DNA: TGTGCCACCAGTGAGGGACAGGGGGTCTCAGATACGCAGTATTTT; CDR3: CATSEGQGVSDTQYF
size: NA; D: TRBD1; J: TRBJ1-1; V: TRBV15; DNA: TGTGCCACCAGCAGAGGCGGACAGGGAGGGACTGAAGCTTTCTTT; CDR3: CATSRGGQGGTEAFF
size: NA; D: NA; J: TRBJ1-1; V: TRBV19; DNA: TGTGCCAGTAGTATAGGAGTCCGGGGGACTGAAGCTTTCTTT; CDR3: CASSIGVRGTEAFF
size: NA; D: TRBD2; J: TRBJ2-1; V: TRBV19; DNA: TGTGCCAGTAGTCCGGGGGGGGGCTTCAATGAGCAGTTCTTC; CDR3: CASSPGGGFNEQFF
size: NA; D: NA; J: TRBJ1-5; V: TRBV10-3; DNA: TGTGCCATCAGTAATGGACAAGAGGGCAATCAGCCCCAGCATTTT; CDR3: CAISNGQEGNQPQHF
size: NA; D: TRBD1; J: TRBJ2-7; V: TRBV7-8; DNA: TGTGCCAGCAGCTTAGGCAGGGGGCAATACGAGCAGTACTTC; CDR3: CASSLGRGQYEQYF
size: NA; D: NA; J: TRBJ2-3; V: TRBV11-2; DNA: TGTGCCAGCAGCGCACTAGCTTTAGATACGCAGTATTTT; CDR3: CASSALALDTQYF
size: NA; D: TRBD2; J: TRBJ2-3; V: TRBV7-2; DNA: TGTGCCAGCAGCTTTAGCGGGGGTTTTACAGATACGCAGTATTTT; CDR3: CASSFSGGFTDTQYF
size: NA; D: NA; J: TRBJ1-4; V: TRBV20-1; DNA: TGCAGTGGAGGGAGTGAAAAACTGTTTTTT; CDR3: CSGGSEKLFF
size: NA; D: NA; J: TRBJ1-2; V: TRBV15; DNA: TGTGCCACCAGCCCGATCGGGGGGATTGGAGGCTACACCTTC; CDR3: CATSPIGGIGGYTF
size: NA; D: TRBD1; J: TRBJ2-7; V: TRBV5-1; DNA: TGCGCCAGCAGCCCGCGGCCCGGGACAGGACACTACGAGCAGTACTTC; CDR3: CASSPRPGTGHYEQYF
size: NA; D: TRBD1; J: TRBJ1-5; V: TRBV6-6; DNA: TGTGCCAGCAGATGGGACAGGGAAAATCAGCCCCAGCATTTT; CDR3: CASRWDRENQPQHF
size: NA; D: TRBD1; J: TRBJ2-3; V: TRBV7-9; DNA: TGTGCCAGCAGCGCCGACCGACAGGGGAGCACAGATACGCAGTATTTT; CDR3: CASSADRQGSTDTQYF
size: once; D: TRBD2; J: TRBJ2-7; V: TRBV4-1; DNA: TGCGCCAGCGGTAGCGGGGCCTCCTACGAGCAGTACTTC; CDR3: CASGSGASYEQYF
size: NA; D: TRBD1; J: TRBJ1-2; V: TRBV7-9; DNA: TGTGCCAGCAGCCCTGGGACAGGGGGCTACACCTTC; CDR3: CASSPGTGGYTF
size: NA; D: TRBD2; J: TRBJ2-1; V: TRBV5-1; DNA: TGCGCCAGCAGCCAACTAGCGGCCGCCTACAATGAGCAGTTCTTC; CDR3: CASSQLAAAYNEQFF
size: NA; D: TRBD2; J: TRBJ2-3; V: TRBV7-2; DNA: TGTGCCAGCAGCTCGCGGCGGGGGGCAACAGATACGCAGTATTTT; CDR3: CASSSRRGATDTQYF